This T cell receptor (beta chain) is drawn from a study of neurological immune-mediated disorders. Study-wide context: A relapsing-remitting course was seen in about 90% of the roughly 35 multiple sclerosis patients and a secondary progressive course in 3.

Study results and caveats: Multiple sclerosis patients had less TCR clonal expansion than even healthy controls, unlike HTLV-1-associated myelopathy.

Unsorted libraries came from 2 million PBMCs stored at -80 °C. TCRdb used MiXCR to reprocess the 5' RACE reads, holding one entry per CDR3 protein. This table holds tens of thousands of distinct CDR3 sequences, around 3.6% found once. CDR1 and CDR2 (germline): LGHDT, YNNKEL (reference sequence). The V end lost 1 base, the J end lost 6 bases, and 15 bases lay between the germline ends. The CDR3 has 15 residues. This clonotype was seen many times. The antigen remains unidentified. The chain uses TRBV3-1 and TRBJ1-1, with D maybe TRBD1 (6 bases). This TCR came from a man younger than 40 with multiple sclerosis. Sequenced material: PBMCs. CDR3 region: CASSQVTGTRAEAFF. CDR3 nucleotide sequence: TGTGCCAGCAGCCAAGTGACGGGGACACGCGCTGAAGCTTTCTTT.